The next 32 T cell receptor beta chains were all read from a single sample in a study of blood T cell repertoires in COVID-19. Data came from immunoSEQ multiplex PCR; TCRdb stores just in-frame clones and leaves some out. The sample shows around 290,000 clones, approximately 90% of them seen only once. Sequencing was done on a sample of peripheral blood. The source of these receptors is a man in his forties with acute or convalescent COVID-19.

The gene calls are TRBV28 and TRBJ1-5, with unresolved D. V lost 3 bases and J lost 3, with 9 bases in between. Germline V gene sequence: CDR1 MDHEN, CDR2 SYDVKM. This CDR3 comprises 14 residues. The CDR3 sequence: CASSFGGNNQPQHF. The DNA of the CDR3 is TGTGCCAGCAGTTTTGGAGGGAACAATCAGCCCCAGCATTTT.

The chain recombines TRBV5-1 with TRBJ2-7; TRBD1 matches 7 bases. Germline CDR1 is SGHRS and CDR2 is YFSETQ. The V gene end was trimmed by 4 bases and the J gene end by 2 bases; junction bases not matched to a gene: 9. CDR3 length equals 15 residues. CDR3 in DNA: TGCGCCAGCAGCAGAAGGACAGGCGTCACCTACGAGCAGTACTTC. This sequence encodes CASSRRTGVTYEQYF.

J is TRBJ1-6 and V is TRBV6-6, with D perhaps TRBD1 (5 bases). V was pared by 2 bases and J by 6 bases, with 14 bases between. From germline, CDR1 is MNHNY and CDR2 SVGAGI (reference sequence). CDR3 length: 16 residues. In DNA form, the CDR3 reads TGTGCCAGCAGTTACGGGGGGGGAAGGCCTAATTCACCCCTCCACTTT. Its translation is CASSYGGGRPNSPLHF.

The V and J genes are TRBV5-1 and TRBJ2-1, with D maybe TRBD2 (5 bases). From germline, CDR1 is SGHRS and CDR2 YFSETQ. Trimming took off 0 bases at V and 8 bases at J, with 9 bases between the two ends. The CDR3 is 13 amino acids. Here the CDR3 reads CASSLAGIDEQFF. CDR3 nucleotide sequence: TGCGCCAGCAGCTTGGCCGGGATCGATGAGCAGTTCTTC.

The V gene is TRBV9, the J gene TRBJ2-3; 8 bases line up with TRBD2. Germline V gene lookup returns CDR1 SGDLS and CDR2 YYNGEE. V was pared by 4 bases and J by 1 base, with 8 bases of the junction left unmatched. CDR3 size: 16 residues. The CDR3 protein is CASSSGGGRGTDTQYF. Written as DNA, the CDR3 is TGTGCCAGCAGCTCCGGGGGGGGGCGGGGCACAGATACGCAGTATTTT.

This clone was detected once. The chain combines TRBV6-6 with TRBJ2-5; 12 bases align to TRBD1. Germline lookup yields CDR1 MNHNY and CDR2 SVGAGI (reference sequence). This CDR3 has 16 amino acids. The J segment lost 5 bases and the V segment lost 0 bases, leaving 4 bases of the junction unmatched. CDR3 in DNA: TGTGCCAGCAGTTACTCCGGGACAGGGGGCCCGGAGACCCAGTACTTC. Residues: CASSYSGTGGPETQYF.

V usage is TRBV10-3 and J usage is TRBJ1-2; a weak D match, TRBD1 (6 bases). The CDR3 totals 16 residues. Germline CDR1 ENHRY, CDR2 SYGVKD. V lost 3 bases and J lost 3, with 17 bases in between. The chain's CDR3 is CAISEPRDRIDYGYTF. The CDR3 bases are TGTGCCATCAGTGAACCCCGAGACAGGATAGACTATGGCTACACCTTC.

This chain connects TRBV19 to TRBJ2-7, with 11 nucleotides matching TRBD1. This CDR3 has 14 residues. Germline V gene lookup returns CDR1 LNHDA and CDR2 SQIVND (reference sequence). With V trimmed by 3 bases and J by 5 bases, 3 bases remained unmatched. The CDR3 spells CASSMGQGVDEQYF. The CDR3 DNA sequence: TGTGCCAGTAGTATGGGACAGGGGGTAGACGAGCAGTACTTC.

The rearrangement uses TRBV5-1 and TRBJ1-1, with D tentatively TRBD1 (6 bases). The V end was cut by 4 bases, the J end by 12 bases, with 16 bases between. The CDR3 consists of 12 residues. Germline CDR1 SGHRS, CDR2 YFSETQ. The CDR3 is CASSIQGRVTFF. CDR3 in DNA: TGCGCCAGCAGCATTCAGGGGCGGGTGACTTTCTTT.

This chain joins TRBV20-1 and TRBJ1-6, with D perhaps matching TRBD1 (6 bases). Trimming cost V 3 bases and J 13 bases, with 10 bases left between them. The CDR3 totals 11 residues. Germline CDR1 is DFQATT and CDR2 is SNEGSKA (reference sequence). In DNA form, the CDR3 reads TGCAGTGCTAGGGGACAAGGGCCCCTCCACTTT. It encodes CSARGQGPLHF.

The rearrangement joins TRBV6-1 to TRBJ1-2; TRBD1 agrees at 7 bases. Germline values: CDR1 MNHNS, CDR2 SASEGT. The CDR3 totals 17 residues. V lost 3 bases and J lost 1; bases outside the gene matches: 11. The CDR3 sequence is CASSEEWDSQFNYGYTF. The CDR3 DNA is TGTGCCAGCAGTGAGGAGTGGGACAGTCAATTTAACTATGGCTACACCTTC.

A word on this clone: Other DNA sequences in this specimen translate into the identical CDR3. This chain uses TRBV4-2 with TRBJ1-1, with D possibly TRBD1 on 6 matching bases. Trimming took 1 base from V and 3 from J, leaving 12 bases between them. Germline V gives CDR1 LGHNA, CDR2 YNFKEQ. The CDR3 spans 15 residues. CDR3 coding DNA: TGTGCCAGCAGCCAAGGGATAGGGGGGGACACTGAAGCTTTCTTT. It yields the protein CASSQGIGGDTEAFF.

The CDR3 DNA reads as TGTGCCAGCAGTCCCTCGGTCGGGGAAGCTTTCTTT. It is translated as CASSPSVGEAFF. V is TRBV6-5 and J is TRBJ1-1; D uncertain. There are 12 residues in the CDR3. V was shortened by 5 bases and J by 8 bases, with 12 bases between the two germline ends. Germline-derived CDR1 and CDR2 are MNHEY and SVGAGI.

CDR3 region: CAWSSSTGSRAFF. CDR3 bases: TGTGCCTGGAGTTCTTCGACAGGGAGTAGGGCTTTCTTT. This chain uses TRBV30 with TRBJ1-1, with 7 bases matching TRBD1. V was pared by 2 bases and J by 11 bases, with 11 bases of the junction left unmatched. The germline V gene encodes CDR1 GTSNPN and CDR2 SVGIG (reference sequence). This CDR3 comprises 13 residues.

The CDR3 spells CASSSPIRDRVLSYNEQFF. The CDR3 coding sequence is TGTGCCAGCAGCTCTCCGATCCGGGACAGGGTTCTCTCCTACAATGAGCAGTTCTTC. The chain couples TRBV11-2 to TRBJ2-1, with 9 bases lining up with TRBD1. The trim removed 4 bases at V and 0 bases at J, leaving 13 bases unmatched. This CDR3 contains 19 residues. Germline V gives CDR1 SGHAT, CDR2 FQNNGV.

This sequence joins TRBV5-4 and TRBJ2-3; 13 bases line up with TRBD2. The trim removed 4 bases at V and 4 bases at J, leaving 6 bases unmatched. Germline CDR1 reads SGHNT; CDR2 reads YYREEE (reference sequence). The CDR3 loop spans 16 amino acids. This chain's CDR3 is CASSPGLAGLPDTQYF. In nucleotides, the CDR3 is TGTGCCAGCAGCCCGGGACTAGCGGGGCTCCCAGATACGCAGTATTTT.

CDR3 sequence: CASSENMARNTEAFF. CDR3 sequence (DNA): TGTGCCAGCAGTGAAAACATGGCCAGGAACACTGAAGCTTTCTTT. V gene TRBV6-1 combines with J gene TRBJ1-1, with D unclear. Germline V gives CDR1 MNHNS, CDR2 SASEGT. This CDR3 region has 15 residues. V lost 2 bases, J lost 1 base, and 11 bases lay in between.

This sequence joins TRBV5-1 and TRBJ2-7; TRBD1 might be the D (5 bases). V lost 0 bases and J lost 6, with 7 bases in between. CDR1 is SGHRS, CDR2 YFSETQ, per germline. This CDR3 is 12 amino acids long. CDR3: CASSLAGSEQYF. CDR3 in DNA: TGCGCCAGCAGCTTGGCAGGGTCCGAGCAGTACTTC.

The V gene is TRBV18, the J gene TRBJ1-3; 8 bases fit TRBD1. The CDR3 loop spans 16 amino acids. The germline CDR1 and CDR2 sequences are KGHSH and LQKENI. V was clipped by 6 bases and J by 0 bases; unmatched bases: 7. CDR3 nucleotide sequence: TGTGCCAGCTCCCAGGGACAGGCCTTCTCTGGAAACACCATATATTTT. Encoded protein: CASSQGQAFSGNTIYF.

The chain joins TRBV5-1 to TRBJ1-1; 7 nucleotides match TRBD1. CDR3 length equals 14 residues. V lost 5 bases to trimming and J lost 2 bases; unmatched junction nucleotides: 6. CDR1 and CDR2 from the germline V gene are SGHRS and YFSETQ. CDR3 DNA sequence: TGCGCCAGCAGGGAGGACAGGCATAACACTGAAGCTTTCTTT. Amino acids: CASREDRHNTEAFF.

This chain uses TRBV28 with TRBJ2-2; TRBD1 matches 7 bases. With 3 bases clipped from V and 0 bases from J, the junction kept 1 base outside the gene matches. Per the germline V gene, CDR1 is MDHEN and CDR2 is SYDVKM. The CDR3 is 15 amino acids. DNA for the CDR3: TGTGCCAGCAGTTTGGGACAGACGAACACCGGGGAGCTGTTTTTT. Translation: CASSLGQTNTGELFF.

The chain couples TRBV12-3 or TRBV12-4 to TRBJ2-7; TRBD1 agrees at 9 bases. J was trimmed by 11 bases and V by 0 bases; bases with no gene match: 5. The CDR3 totals 13 residues. DNA for the CDR3: TGTGCCAGCAGTTTAGCAGGGACAGGGTTAAAGTACTTC. Protein product: CASSLAGTGLKYF.

V usage is TRBV19 and J usage is TRBJ2-3, with D perhaps matching TRBD2 (6 bases). Trimming removed 3 bases at V and 6 bases at J, with 16 bases between. The CDR3 runs 15 residues. CDR1 is LNHDA, CDR2 SQIVND, per germline (reference sequence). DNA of the CDR3: TGTGCCAGTAGTATTGGGGCACAGCGGGTTGATACGCAGTATTTT. Protein product: CASSIGAQRVDTQYF.

The V and J genes are TRBV5-6 and TRBJ2-3; 12 nucleotides line up with TRBD1. Germline CDR1 SGHDT, CDR2 YYEEEE. Trimming at V came to 0 bases and at J to 6 bases, leaving 11 bases not matched to a gene. CDR3 length: 18 amino acids. CDR3 nucleotides: TGTGCCAGCAGCTTGGGGTACCGGGACAGGGGGCCCAAGGATACGCAGTATTTT. Protein sequence: CASSLGYRDRGPKDTQYF.

The CDR3 sequence: CASSWTGQLPLHF. Here the CDR3 DNA reads TGTGCCAGCAGCTGGACAGGGCAGCTACCCCTCCACTTT. The chain carries TRBV11-2 and TRBJ1-6; 8 nucleotides agree with TRBD1. Germline V CDR1 and CDR2: SGHAT, FQNNGV. Losses at the gene ends were 4 bases for V and 12 bases for J; bases not matched to a gene: 5. The CDR3 length is 13 residues.

The sample holds one count of this clone. The chain is built from TRBV5-1 and TRBJ2-7; possibly TRBD1 for D (6 bases). Germline lookup yields CDR1 SGHRS and CDR2 YFSETQ. The V end lost 0 bases, the J end lost 6 bases, and 16 bases lay between the germline ends. The CDR3 is made up of 15 amino acids. Written as DNA, the CDR3 is TGCGCCAGCAGCTTGGGGCCAGGGGAGATCGGCGAGCAGTACTTC. This sequence encodes CASSLGPGEIGEQYF.

The chain is built from TRBV5-4 and TRBJ1-1; no reliable D call. V was pared by 4 bases and J by 2 bases, with 15 bases between. The CDR3 covers 15 residues. Germline assignment: CDR1 SGHNT and CDR2 YYREEE (reference sequence). The CDR3 DNA reads TGTGCCAGCAGCGCTTCTGCGGACTTCAACACTGAAGCTTTCTTT. It yields the protein CASSASADFNTEAFF.

The rearrangement uses TRBV24-1 and TRBJ2-3; 9 bases match TRBD1. The CDR3 loop spans 17 amino acids. After removal of 5 bases from V and 2 bases from J, the junction contained 10 bases not matched to a gene. The germline V gene encodes CDR1 KGHDR and CDR2 SFDVKD. For the CDR3, the DNA is TGTGCCACCAGTGGCCCAACAGGACAGGGGTACACAGATACGCAGTATTTT. Residues: CATSGPTGQGYTDTQYF.

V gene TRBV30 combines with J gene TRBJ1-2, with no clear D. The V and J ends lost 4 bases and 4 bases respectively, with 19 bases between them. Germline lookup yields CDR1 GTSNPN and CDR2 SVGIG (reference sequence). The CDR3 totals 15 residues. CDR3 coding DNA: TGTGCCTGGACCCTGCTGGGTAGGAGTGGCTATGGCTACACCTTC. It specifies CAWTLLGRSGYGYTF.

The chain combines TRBV27 with TRBJ2-7; D perhaps matches TRBD1 (7 bases). V lost 4 bases, J lost 7 bases, and 14 bases lay in between. In germline, CDR1 is MNHEY, CDR2 SMNVEV (reference sequence). The CDR3 extends over 13 amino acids. CDR3 region: CASSSWGDREQYF. Written as DNA, the CDR3 is TGTGCCAGCAGTTCCTGGGGGGACAGAGAGCAGTACTTC.

Only one count was recorded for this clone. The chain couples TRBV11-2 to TRBJ1-4; possible D gene TRBD1, 5 bases. V lost 1 base and J lost 4, with 10 bases in between. The CDR3 covers 15 residues. Germline CDR1 reads SGHAT; CDR2 reads FQNNGV. The CDR3: CASSLGGSLNEKLFF. The CDR3 DNA sequence: TGTGCCAGCAGCTTAGGGGGCAGCCTTAATGAAAAACTGTTTTTT.

The V and J genes are TRBV19 and TRBJ2-7; D call uncertain. V lost 3 bases and J lost 6, with 9 bases in between. From germline, CDR1 is LNHDA and CDR2 SQIVND (reference sequence). The CDR3 covers 12 residues. This CDR3 reads CASSIMRGEQYF. As DNA, the CDR3 is TGTGCCAGTAGTATTATGCGAGGCGAGCAGTACTTC.